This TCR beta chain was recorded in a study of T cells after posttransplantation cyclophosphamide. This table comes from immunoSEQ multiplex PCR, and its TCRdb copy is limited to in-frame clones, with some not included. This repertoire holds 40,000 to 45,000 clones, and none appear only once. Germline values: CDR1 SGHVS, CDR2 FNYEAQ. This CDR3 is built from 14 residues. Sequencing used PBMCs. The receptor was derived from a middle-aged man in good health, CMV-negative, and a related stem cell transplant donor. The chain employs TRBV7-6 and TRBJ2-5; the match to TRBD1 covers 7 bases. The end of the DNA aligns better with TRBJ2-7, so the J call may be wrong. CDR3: CASSLNRGNDEQYF. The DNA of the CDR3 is TGTGCCAGCAGCTTAAACAGGGGCAACGACGAGCAGTACTTC.